The 20 T cell receptor beta chains presented below share a single source sample, sequenced in a study of OX40 agonist ivuxolimab in advanced cancers. The protocol was immunoSEQ multiplex PCR, while the TCRdb copy is restricted to in-frame clones and leaves out a portion. This sample has tens of thousands of clones; around 86% occur once, and the top ten carry approximately 0.8%. The sequencing used CD4+ or CD8+ T cells sorted from blood, collected in a trial of the OX40 agonist ivuxolimab. The origin of the receptors is an adult with an advanced solid tumor such as melanoma, head and neck, liver or kidney cancer.

The chain combines TRBV7-8 with TRBJ2-7; no reliable D call. Per germline, CDR1 SGHVS and CDR2 FQNEAQ. V was pared by 5 bases and J by 4 bases, with 6 bases between. The CDR3 runs to 11 residues. CDR3 amino acids: CASSLQYEQYF. CDR3 nucleotides: TGTGCCAGCAGCCTTCAATACGAGCAGTACTTC.

The V call is TRBV2, the J call TRBJ1-2; D is uncertain. Germline loops: CDR1 SNHLY, CDR2 FYNNEI. The CDR3 loop spans 14 amino acids. Trimming shortened V by 7 bases and J by 4 bases, and 16 bases separated the two germline ends. CDR3 nucleotides: TGTGCCAGCACAAACCGGGATGGATCCTATGGCTACACCTTC. Translating it yields CASTNRDGSYGYTF.

V is TRBV7-2 and J is TRBJ1-5; D might be TRBD1 (5 bases). Deletions cut 7 bases from V and 5 bases from J, with 15 bases between. This CDR3 region has 14 residues. The germline gives CDR1 SGHTA, CDR2 FQGNSA. DNA of the CDR3: TGTGCCAGCACCCCGGGCAGGGCTTATCAGCCCCAGCATTTT. This sequence encodes CASTPGRAYQPQHF.

This sequence joins TRBV11-2 and TRBJ1-5; 7 nucleotides agree with TRBD1. CDR3 length: 15 residues. Germline V gene sequence: CDR1 SGHAT, CDR2 FQNNGV. The V and J ends lost 4 bases and 4 bases, in that order; junction bases with no gene match: 7. The DNA for the CDR3 is TGTGCCAGCAGCTGGGGGACAGTGGGGAATCAGCCCCAGCATTTT. Its protein product is CASSWGTVGNQPQHF.

This clone has just a few counts. The genes are TRBV30 and TRBJ1-4; D ambiguous. CDR1 GTSNPN and CDR2 SVGIG come from the germline V gene (reference sequence). Trimming cost V 4 bases and J 5 bases, with 11 bases left between them. This CDR3 region has 13 residues. The CDR3 nucleotides read TGTGCCTGGACTCGGACCCGCAATGAAAAACTGTTTTTT. Translation: CAWTRTRNEKLFF.

This clone was detected only once. The J gene is TRBJ2-7, the V gene TRBV5-8; 7 nucleotides line up with TRBD1. Germline CDR1 SGHTS, CDR2 YDEGEE. With 3 bases clipped from V and 1 base from J, the junction kept 7 bases outside the gene matches. The CDR3 is 15 amino acids. CDR3 in DNA: TGTGCCAGCAGCTACGCCGGGACAGCGTCCTACGAGCAGTACTTC. This sequence encodes CASSYAGTASYEQYF. Full variable domain (rest looked up from reference TRBV5-8 and TRBJ2-7): EAGVTQSPTHLIKTRGQQATLRCSPISGHTSVYWYQQALGLGLQFLLWYDEGEERNRGNFPPRFSGRQFPNYSSELNVNALELEDSALYLCASSYAGTASYEQYFGPGTRLTVT.

The chain employs TRBV9 and TRBJ2-5; 11 bases align to TRBD2. The V segment lost 0 bases and the J segment 1 base; nucleotides outside the gene matches: 2. This CDR3 has 16 amino acids. From germline, CDR1 is SGDLS and CDR2 YYNGEE. The CDR3 bases are TGTGCCAGCAGCGTAGACGGGACTAGCGGCCAAGAGACCCAGTACTTC. Its translation: CASSVDGTSGQETQYF.

The chain recombines TRBV7-6 with TRBJ2-3; 10 bases fit TRBD2. V shed 5 bases and J 0 bases; nucleotides not matched to a gene: 11. The CDR3 is 18 amino acids. In germline, CDR1 is SGHVS, CDR2 FNYEAQ. CDR3 residues: CASSRRPGLAESTDTQYF. For the CDR3, the DNA is TGTGCCAGCAGCCGAAGACCTGGACTAGCGGAAAGCACAGATACGCAGTATTTT.

To note about this clone: The same CDR3 arises from other DNA sequences in this sample as well. V gene TRBV19 combines with J gene TRBJ1-2; 9 positions agree with TRBD1. Germline V lookup: CDR1 LNHDA, CDR2 SQIVND (reference sequence). This CDR3 has 13 amino acids. The J segment lost 8 bases and the V segment lost 5 bases, leaving 6 bases of the junction unmatched. CDR3 nucleotide sequence: TGTGCCAGTAGTCCCCGGACAGGGGACGGCTACACCTTC. This sequence encodes CASSPRTGDGYTF.

The chain couples TRBV18 to TRBJ2-3; 9 nucleotides match TRBD2. There are 19 residues in the CDR3. The V gene end was trimmed by 0 bases and the J gene end by 1 base; junction bases not matched to a gene: 11. Germline V gene data show CDR1 as KGHSH and CDR2 as LQKENI. The CDR3 DNA sequence: TGTGCCAGCTCACCACCCCGGGTAGCGGGGGTCCCCGGCACAGATACGCAGTATTTT. This gives the protein CASSPPRVAGVPGTDTQYF.

This chain joins TRBV7-9 and TRBJ2-1, with D perhaps TRBD1 (6 bases). V was clipped by 1 base and J by 12 bases, with 19 bases between them. The CDR3 totals 15 residues. Looked up from germline, CDR1 is SEHNR and CDR2 is FQNEAQ (reference sequence). CDR3 sequence: CASSLGPTRDTGQFF. The CDR3 DNA reads TGTGCCAGCAGCTTAGGACCCACCCGGGACACGGGGCAGTTCTTC.

The CDR3: CSARPRVEQFF. Here the CDR3 DNA reads TGCAGTGCCAGGCCCAGGGTCGAGCAGTTCTTC. The chain recombines TRBV20-1 with TRBJ2-1, with D perhaps matching TRBD1 (5 bases). Germline lookup yields CDR1 DFQATT and CDR2 SNEGSKA (reference sequence). V lost 6 bases and J 10 bases, leaving 13 bases between the germline ends. The CDR3 totals 11 residues.

The V gene is TRBV5-4, the J gene TRBJ2-2; 12 positions match TRBD2. From germline, CDR1 is SGHNT and CDR2 YYREEE (reference sequence). The CDR3 is made up of 17 amino acids. V dropped 4 bases and J dropped 5; count of bases not matched to a gene: 9. This CDR3 is CASSTPSGGAATGELFF. The CDR3 DNA is TGTGCCAGCAGCACCCCTAGCGGGGGGGCCGCGACCGGGGAGCTGTTTTTT. Full variable domain (rest looked up from reference TRBV5-4 and TRBJ2-2): ETGVTQSPTHLIKTRGQQVTLRCSSQSGHNTVSWYQQALGQGPQFIFQYYREEENGRGNFPPRFSGLQFPNYSSELNVNALELDDSALYLCASSTPSGGAATGELFFGEGSRLTVL.

This CDR3 reads CASSPGKGDRDQKETQYF. As DNA, the CDR3 is TGTGCCAGCAGCCCCGGTAAGGGGGACAGGGACCAAAAAGAGACCCAGTACTTC. The rearrangement joins TRBV5-4 to TRBJ2-5, with 9 bases fitting TRBD1. The CDR3 has 18 residues. V trimming: 4 bases; J trimming: 3 bases; junction bases outside the gene matches: 16. Germline values: CDR1 SGHNT, CDR2 YYREEE (reference sequence).

This chain links TRBV27 with TRBJ1-1, with D maybe TRBD1 (5 bases). CDR1 is MNHEY, CDR2 SMNVEV, per germline (reference sequence). This CDR3 is built from 15 residues. V dropped 5 bases and J dropped 0 bases, with 13 bases sitting between them. CDR3 nucleotides: TGTGCCAGCAGTGGCCCGAGAGGGGTGAACACTGAAGCTTTCTTT. Encoded protein: CASSGPRGVNTEAFF.

The rearrangement links TRBV2 to TRBJ2-5; D remains ambiguous. Trimming pared 2 bases from V and 5 bases from J, leaving 12 bases between. Germline loops: CDR1 SNHLY, CDR2 FYNNEI. The CDR3 loop spans 14 amino acids. The CDR3, as DNA: TGTGCCAGCAGTGAATCTGGTGTTGTGGAGACCCAGTACTTC. Protein product: CASSESGVVETQYF.

The chain joins TRBV18 to TRBJ2-1; the D gene is possibly TRBD2 (5 bases). The V end lost 4 bases, the J end lost 1 base, and 8 bases lay between the germline ends. The CDR3 contains 14 residues. CDR1 KGHSH and CDR2 LQKENI come from the germline V gene. The CDR3 loop reads CASSRRDSYNEQFF. DNA of the CDR3: TGTGCCAGCTCACGCCGGGATTCCTACAATGAGCAGTTCTTC. Together with reference TRBV18 and TRBJ2-1, the CDR3 gives the full variable domain: NAGVMQNPRHLVRRRGQEARLRCSPMKGHSHVYWYRQLPEEGLKFMVYLQKENIIDESGMPKERFSAEFPKEGPSILRIQQVVRGDSAAYFCASSRRDSYNEQFFGPGTRLTVL.

This chain uses TRBV9 with TRBJ2-1, with D perhaps matching TRBD1 (6 bases). The CDR3 is made up of 15 amino acids. The V end lost 6 bases, the J end lost 0 bases, and 13 bases lay between the germline ends. Per germline, CDR1 SGDLS and CDR2 YYNGEE. The DNA of the CDR3 is TGTGCCAGCACCCAGGGGCTGGCCTCCTACAATGAGCAGTTCTTC. Protein: CASTQGLASYNEQFF.

This sequence joins TRBV11-2 and TRBJ1-3; TRBD1 is a possible D gene (5 bases). This CDR3 comprises 13 residues. Germline values: CDR1 SGHAT, CDR2 FQNNGV. Trimming left V 1 base short and J 4 bases short, with 5 bases between. CDR3 sequence: CASSLGGGNTIYF. The CDR3 DNA sequence: TGTGCCAGCAGCTTAGGGGGCGGAAACACCATATATTTT.

This chain links TRBV29-1 with TRBJ1-4; TRBD1 might be the D (5 bases). Germline V gives CDR1 SQVTM, CDR2 ANQGSEA. The CDR3 is made up of 12 amino acids. V was pared by 8 bases and J by 6 bases, with 13 bases between. CDR3 residues: CSHQGADEKLFF. In DNA, the CDR3 is TGCAGCCATCAAGGGGCAGATGAAAAACTGTTTTTT. Full variable domain (remainder filled in from reference TRBV29-1 and TRBJ1-4): SAVISQKPSRDICQRGTSLTIQCQVDSQVTMMFWYRQQPGQSLTLIATANQGSEATYESGFVIDKFPISRPNLTFSTLTVSNMSPEDSSIYLCSHQGADEKLFFGSGTQLSVL.